This TCR beta chain was captured by sequencing in a study of technical replicates of blood from several donors. V lost 4 bases to trimming and J lost 0 bases; unmatched junction nucleotides: 9. CDR1 and CDR2 (germline): LNHDA, SQIVND (reference sequence). CDR3 length: 18 amino acids. Profiling relied on immunoSEQ multiplex PCR, and the TCRdb table lists in-frame clones only, not all of them. The sample comprises 70,000 to 95,000 clones, about 94% of which are singletons, and around 0.22% rests with the top ten. This TCR was sampled from a human donor in good health. The chain employs TRBV19 and TRBJ2-1; 10 bases match TRBD2. Sequencing used T cells isolated from PBMCs. In DNA, the CDR3 is TGTGCCAGTAGTACTAACTCCCGACTAGCGGGCTCCTACAATGAGCAGTTCTTC. Translation: CASSTNSRLAGSYNEQFF.